The rows below give T cell receptor beta chains drawn from one sample of a study of blood T cells in healthy people across ages. MiXCR, run by TCRdb on the 5' RACE reads, gives a single entry per CDR3 protein. The table shows nearly 800,000 distinct CDR3 sequences, with about 56% occurring only once. Sequenced material: blood. The receptors were gathered from a man aged 35 to 55 in good health. The CDR3 runs from the conserved cysteine through the conserved F or W. The D gene is left open where the match is weak. Clone size is not always given. Where it is, it says once, few, many or a class for expanded clones.

v_call	d_call	j_call	cdr3_length	clone_size	cdr3_aa	cdr3_nt
TRBV29-1	TRBD1	TRBJ1-2	13	few	CSVGDRSESGYTF	TGCAGCGTGGGGGACAGGTCGGAAAGTGGCTACACCTTC
TRBV30	-	TRBJ1-5	12	-	CAWSPGSQPQHF	TGTGCCTGGAGTCCAGGTTCTCAGCCCCAGCATTTT
TRBV20-1	-	TRBJ2-5	12	few	CSARGPQETQYF	TGCAGTGCTAGAGGGCCGCAAGAGACCCAGTACTTC
TRBV14	TRBD1	TRBJ1-2	15	-	CASSRSDRGPYGYTF	TGTGCCAGCAGCCGGTCAGACAGGGGACCCTATGGCTACACCTTC
TRBV29-1	-	TRBJ2-1	12	-	CSVEREWRQPFF	TGCAGCGTTGAACGGGAGTGGAGACAGCCGTTCTTC
TRBV29-1	TRBD1	TRBJ2-2	14	-	CSVSDRVLAGELFF	TGCAGCGTCTCCGACAGGGTTTTAGCCGGGGAGCTGTTTTTT
TRBV20-1	TRBD2	TRBJ2-1	14	-	CSARGTRGATEQFF	TGCAGTGCTAGAGGGACTAGAGGTGCGACTGAGCAGTTCTTC
TRBV20-1	TRBD2	TRBJ2-5	15	-	CSAAPAGGYQETQYF	TGCAGTGCCGCCCCCGCGGGGGGGTACCAAGAGACCCAGTACTTC
TRBV18	TRBD1	TRBJ2-7	15	-	CASSPRQGEGYEQYF	TGTGCCAGCTCACCCCGACAGGGTGAGGGCTACGAGCAGTACTTC
TRBV20-1	-	TRBJ2-3	12	-	CSAPRAEDTQYF	TGCAGTGCTCCCCGAGCAGAAGATACGCAGTATTTT
TRBV4-3	-	TRBJ2-7	15	few	CASSQGHGSSYEQYF	TGCGCCAGCAGCCAGGGTCACGGCAGCTCCTACGAGCAGTACTTC
TRBV7-2	-	TRBJ2-1	15	-	CASSLADYPGGEQFF	TGTGCCAGCAGCTTAGCGGACTACCCCGGGGGTGAGCAGTTCTTC
TRBV15	TRBD1	TRBJ2-3	17	-	CATSGDRGRRLTDTQYF	TGTGCCACCAGCGGGGACAGGGGCCGTAGATTAACAGATACGCAGTATTTT
TRBV29-1	-	TRBJ2-5	12	-	CSERTGLETQYF	TGCAGCGAACGCACAGGGCTCGAGACCCAGTACTTC
TRBV29-1	-	TRBJ2-7	10	few	CSVRTYEQYF	TGCAGCGTTCGAACCTACGAGCAGTACTTC
TRBV12-3/TRBV12-4	-	TRBJ2-1	14	-	CASSFQPSDNEQFF	TGTGCCAGCAGTTTCCAGCCTTCGGACAATGAGCAGTTCTTC
TRBV7-9	-	TRBJ2-1	15	-	CASSLSGSEYNEQFF	TGTGCCAGCAGCCTCAGTGGGAGTGAGTACAATGAGCAGTTCTTC
TRBV6-5	TRBD1	TRBJ1-2	16	few	CASQGTYRDRGYGYTF	TGTGCCAGCCAAGGAACATACCGGGACAGGGGCTATGGCTACACCTTC
TRBV27	TRBD2	TRBJ2-1	16	-	CASSLFTSGGDNEQFF	TGTGCCAGCAGTTTATTCACTAGCGGGGGGGACAATGAGCAGTTCTTC
TRBV25-1	-	TRBJ2-7	13	few	CASRRTGLDEQYF	TGTGCCAGCAGGAGGACGGGGCTCGACGAGCAGTACTTC
TRBV21-1	-	TRBJ2-7	17	-	CASSKAPNGILFYEQYF	TGTGCCAGCAGCAAAGCGCCTAACGGCATCCTTTTCTACGAGCAGTACTTC
TRBV20-1	-	TRBJ2-5	15	-	CSAHQKPSVQETQYF	TGCAGTGCTCATCAAAAACCTAGTGTGCAAGAGACCCAGTACTTC
TRBV9	-	TRBJ2-1	14	-	CASSERTERNEQFF	TGTGCCAGCAGCGAGCGGACGGAGAGGAATGAGCAGTTCTTC
TRBV5-1	TRBD1	TRBJ2-7	14	-	CASSIRTGDYEQYF	TGCGCCAGCAGCATTCGGACAGGGGACTACGAGCAGTACTTC
TRBV12-3/TRBV12-4	-	TRBJ1-5	15	-	CASSLRTTGNQPQHF	TGTGCCAGCAGCCTACGTACCACCGGCAATCAGCCCCAGCATTTT
TRBV7-9	-	TRBJ2-1	12	-	CASRPRGNEQFF	TGTGCCAGCAGACCTCGAGGCAATGAGCAGTTCTTC
TRBV20-1	TRBD1	TRBJ1-1	14	-	CSARLGQGAGEAFF	TGCAGTGCTAGGTTAGGACAGGGAGCCGGTGAAGCTTTCTTT
TRBV30	-	TRBJ1-3	15	-	CAWSVGQISGNTIYF	TGTGCCTGGAGTGTGGGTCAGATCTCTGGAAACACCATATATTTT
TRBV28	TRBD2	TRBJ2-4	15	few	CASTLAGLAKNIQYF	TGTGCCAGCACCTTAGCGGGATTAGCCAAAAACATTCAGTACTTC
TRBV30	TRBD1	TRBJ2-7	14	-	CAWGQGGIGSEQYF	TGTGCCTGGGGACAGGGTGGAATCGGCTCCGAGCAGTACTTC
TRBV20-1	-	TRBJ1-1	13	-	CSARVRQSTEAFF	TGCAGTGCTAGAGTTCGACAGAGCACTGAAGCTTTCTTT
TRBV10-3	-	TRBJ1-2	14	-	CAISETGTLGGYTF	TGTGCCATCAGTGAGACAGGTACACTCGGGGGCTACACCTTC
TRBV20-1	-	TRBJ2-7	13	-	CSARPGRSYEQYF	TGCAGTGCTAGACCGGGTAGATCCTACGAGCAGTACTTC
TRBV4-1	TRBD2	TRBJ2-3	15	-	CASSQGTSPTLNQYF	TGCGCCAGCAGCCAGGGGACTAGCCCCACGCTTAACCAGTATTTT
TRBV7-2	-	TRBJ2-7	14	-	CASSLWGSVYEQYF	TGTGCCAGCAGCTTGTGGGGGAGTGTATACGAGCAGTACTTC
TRBV24-1	TRBD1	TRBJ2-5	18	-	CATSERPGQGARRETQYF	TGTGCCACCAGTGAACGCCCGGGACAGGGGGCGAGGCGAGAGACCCAGTACTTC
TRBV3-1	-	TRBJ2-5	14	-	CASSPTDGEETQYF	TGTGCCAGCAGCCCTACGGACGGAGAAGAGACCCAGTACTTC
TRBV6-1	-	TRBJ2-4	17	once	CASSNPIGGNGKNIQYF	TGTGCCAGCAGCAACCCTATAGGGGGGAACGGGAAAAACATTCAGTACTTC
TRBV13	-	TRBJ2-5	15	-	CASSQLSSFQETQYF	TGTGCCAGCAGCCAGCTTTCAAGTTTCCAAGAGACCCAGTACTTC
TRBV7-2	TRBD2	TRBJ2-7	14	-	CASSGGSGSYEQYF	TGTGCCAGCAGCGGCGGGAGTGGGTCCTACGAGCAGTACTTC
TRBV27	TRBD1	TRBJ2-7	13	-	CASSRDSGYEQYF	TGTGCCAGCAGTAGGGACAGTGGCTACGAGCAGTACTTC